The next 30 T cell receptor beta chains were all read from a single sample in a study of T-cell reconstitution after alpha-beta-depleted transplantation in children. Library preparation (for TCRbeta) was performed with unique molecular identifiers. MiXCR was run by TCRdb on the PCR reads, yielding one entry per CDR3 protein. Altogether around 530,000 distinct CDR3 sequences are present, approximately 32% being singletons, with the ten largest covering 2% to 3%. The input for sequencing was PBMCs from the stem cell graft donor, taken from the stem cell graft. The receptor source for this set is a human donor who donated a stem cell graft to a child with aplastic anemia.

This clonotype was detected once. The chain uses TRBV19 and TRBJ2-1; D is perhaps TRBD2 (7 bases). Germline lookup yields CDR1 LNHDA and CDR2 SQIVND (reference sequence). V lost 7 bases to trimming and J lost 7 bases, with 14 bases between them. The CDR3 sequence is 13 residues long. The DNA for the CDR3 is TGTGCCAGTACCATGGGGGGGGCAAATGAGCAGTTCTTC. This encodes CASTMGGANEQFF.

The chain employs TRBV2 and TRBJ1-4, with a weak D call TRBD1 (6 bases). CDR3 length: 15 amino acids. Germline CDR1 reads SNHLY; CDR2 reads FYNNEI. Trimming took 2 bases from V and 7 from J, leaving 14 bases between them. CDR3 in amino acids: CASSEKVRDTEKLFF. The CDR3 bases are TGTGCCAGCAGTGAAAAGGTCAGGGACACTGAAAAACTGTTTTTT.

J is TRBJ2-1 and V is TRBV20-1; 9 bases match TRBD1. The J segment lost 7 bases and the V segment lost 5 bases, leaving 12 bases of the junction unmatched. CDR3 length equals 15 residues. Germline V lookup: CDR1 DFQATT, CDR2 SNEGSKA (reference sequence). The CDR3 DNA follows: TGCAGTGCTTCGGGCGGGACAGGGACCTTTAATGAGCAGTTCTTC. As protein: CSASGGTGTFNEQFF.

This clonotype occurred a few times. The chain combines TRBV4-3 with TRBJ2-6, with TRBD2 as a possible D gene (5 bases). This CDR3 comprises 17 residues. Germline lookup yields CDR1 LGHNA and CDR2 YSLEER. Deletions cut 0 bases from V and 0 bases from J, with 9 bases between. The CDR3 reads CASSQDPRGSGANVLTF. The CDR3 DNA follows: TGCGCCAGCAGCCAAGATCCTCGGGGCTCTGGGGCCAACGTCCTGACTTTC.

This clonotype was seen repeatedly, ten times or more. The V and J genes are TRBV12-3 or TRBV12-4 and TRBJ1-2; D is unclear. The CDR3 extends over 13 amino acids. V was cut by 3 bases and J by 5 bases, with 10 bases left in between. The CDR3 bases are TGTGCCAGCAGTTTGGAAGGGCGGTATGGCTACACCTTC. Translating it yields CASSLEGRYGYTF.

In this sample, this clonotype turned up a few times. This sequence joins TRBV20-1 and TRBJ1-2, with unresolved D. This CDR3 is built from 13 residues. With 1 base removed from V and 2 bases from J, the gap between germline ends came to 8 bases. Germline assignment: CDR1 DFQATT and CDR2 SNEGSKA (reference sequence). The CDR3 region is CSARGSANYGYTF. In nucleotides, the CDR3 is TGCAGTGCTAGAGGGTCGGCGAACTATGGCTACACCTTC.

The chain joins TRBV12-3 or TRBV12-4 to TRBJ2-5, with D tentatively TRBD1 (7 bases). V lost 6 bases and J lost 5, with 10 bases in between. This CDR3 has 12 amino acids. CDR3 amino acids: CASRAGGETQYF. The CDR3 DNA sequence: TGTGCCAGCAGAGCAGGGGGGGAGACCCAGTACTTC.

This clonotype has only a few counts. J is TRBJ2-5 and V is TRBV7-3; D is unclear. Germline V gives CDR1 SGHTA, CDR2 FQGTGA. Between the trimmed V and J ends, which lost 5 bases and 7 bases, there was a span of 14 bases. The CDR3 loop spans 13 amino acids. Here the CDR3 DNA reads TGTGCCAGCAGCGCTGGGGTTGCCGGGACCCAGTACTTC. This encodes CASSAGVAGTQYF.

There are a few counts of this clonotype. The chain recombines TRBV5-1 with TRBJ2-7; D remains ambiguous. Germline-derived CDR1 and CDR2 are SGHRS and YFSETQ. Trimming stripped 0 bases from V and 3 bases from J, with 10 bases between. The CDR3 consists of 14 residues. The CDR3 here is CASSLVAGDYEQYF. CDR3 sequence (DNA): TGCGCCAGCAGCTTGGTGGCAGGAGACTACGAGCAGTACTTC.

A single count supports this clonotype. DNA of the CDR3: TGCAGTGCTAGGAGGCAGGGGGATCAGCCCCAGCATTTT. Translating it yields CSARRQGDQPQHF. The chain uses TRBV20-1 and TRBJ1-5; 7 nucleotides match TRBD1. Germline CDR1 is DFQATT and CDR2 is SNEGSKA (reference sequence). V lost 3 bases, J lost 5 bases, and 4 bases stayed unmatched. CDR3 size: 13 residues.

J is TRBJ1-4 and V is TRBV12-5, with 7 nucleotides matching TRBD1. Germline V gives CDR1 LGHNT, CDR2 FRNRAP. Trimming cost V 0 bases and J 2 bases; bases outside gene matches: 6. This CDR3 comprises 17 residues. For the CDR3, the DNA is TGTGCTAGTGGTTTGGTCCCCACAGGGGCCACTAATGAAAAACTGTTTTTT. Translated: CASGLVPTGATNEKLFF.

The rearrangement uses TRBV15 and TRBJ1-3; D perhaps matches TRBD1 (5 bases). Looked up from germline, CDR1 is LNHNV and CDR2 is YYDKDF (reference sequence). This CDR3 spans 15 amino acids. Trimming took off 0 bases at V and 2 bases at J, with 8 bases between the two ends. CDR3 amino acids: CATSRDGGAGNTIYF. CDR3 in DNA: TGTGCCACCAGCAGAGATGGGGGGGCTGGAAACACCATATATTTT.

This clonotype was counted between two and nine times. This CDR3 is CSAGAGEQFF. In DNA form, the CDR3 reads TGCAGCGCGGGAGCGGGTGAGCAGTTCTTC. The V gene is TRBV20-1, the J gene TRBJ2-1; TRBD2 matches 7 bases. This CDR3 contains 10 residues. CDR1 DFQATT and CDR2 SNEGSKA come from the germline V gene (reference sequence).

This clonotype was observed a handful of times. This chain connects TRBV30 to TRBJ1-3; unclear D gene. Germline V gene lookup returns CDR1 GTSNPN and CDR2 SVGIG (reference sequence). Deletions cut 3 bases from V and 0 bases from J, with 12 bases between. CDR3 length equals 15 residues. The CDR3 reads CAWRFSANSGNTIYF. The CDR3, as DNA: TGTGCCTGGAGGTTCTCGGCTAACTCTGGAAACACCATATATTTT.

This clonotype was observed a handful of times. The rearrangement uses TRBV7-8 and TRBJ2-1; D is unclear. Germline V gene sequence: CDR1 SGHVS, CDR2 FQNEAQ. Trimming left V 6 bases short and J 9 bases short, with 12 bases between. This CDR3 comprises 12 residues. The CDR3 loop reads CASSPVRGEQFF. CDR3 nucleotide sequence: TGTGCCAGCAGTCCAGTAAGAGGTGAGCAGTTCTTC.

V and J are TRBV7-2 and TRBJ2-1; D possibly corresponds to TRBD2 (6 bases). CDR3 length equals 16 residues. V lost 3 bases and J 6 bases, leaving 18 bases between the germline ends. The germline V gene has CDR1 SGHTA and CDR2 FQGNSA. CDR3 protein: CASSFQPIGSGNEQFF. CDR3 nucleotide sequence: TGTGCCAGCAGCTTTCAACCGATCGGGAGTGGCAATGAGCAGTTCTTC. Together with reference TRBV7-2 and TRBJ2-1, the CDR3 gives the full variable domain: GAGVSQSPSNKVTEKGKDVELRCDPISGHTALYWYRQSLGQGLEFLIYFQGNSAPDKSGLPSDRFSAERTGGSVSTLTIQRTQQEDSAVYLCASSFQPIGSGNEQFFGPGTRLTVL.

This rearrangement joins TRBV19 to TRBJ1-2, with 8 bases fitting TRBD1. Germline V gives CDR1 LNHDA, CDR2 SQIVND (reference sequence). The length of the CDR3 is 15 residues. After removal of 7 bases from V and 0 bases from J, the junction contained 7 bases not matched to a gene. The CDR3 coding sequence is TGTGCCAGTAAACCGCAGGGGGCGTCTAACTATGGCTACACCTTC. Translated, it gives CASKPQGASNYGYTF.

This clonotype has more than one count but fewer than ten. J is TRBJ2-1 and V is TRBV11-2, with 9 positions matching TRBD2. V gave up 5 bases and J gave up 8 bases; unmatched junction bases: 16. This CDR3 has 17 residues. Germline lookup yields CDR1 SGHAT and CDR2 FQNNGV. The CDR3 bases are TGTGCCAGCAGCCAGACGGGGGTGCTAGCGGGATACGATGAGCAGTTCTTC. Its translation is CASSQTGVLAGYDEQFF.

This chain uses TRBV7-2 with TRBJ2-7; D is unclear. The CDR3 runs 12 residues. Germline V gives CDR1 SGHTA, CDR2 FQGNSA. V was cut by 3 bases and J by 4 bases, with 7 bases left in between. The CDR3 bases are TGTGCCAGCAGCTTTCTCGGATACGAGCAGTACTTC. It specifies CASSFLGYEQYF. The full variable domain, its missing parts supplied by reference TRBV7-2 and TRBJ2-7, is GAGVSQSPSNKVTEKGKDVELRCDPISGHTALYWYRQSLGQGLEFLIYFQGNSAPDKSGLPSDRFSAERTGGSVSTLTIQRTQQEDSAVYLCASSFLGYEQYFGPGTRLTVT.

This clonotype has only a few counts. V is TRBV29-1 and J is TRBJ2-1; unclear D gene. This CDR3 contains 11 residues. V gave up 5 bases and J gave up 10 bases, with 12 bases separating them. Germline values: CDR1 SQVTM, CDR2 ANQGSEA. The CDR3 DNA is TGCAGCGTTTCCTTTTTGGGCGAGCAGTTCTTC. Translating it yields CSVSFLGEQFF.

The rearrangement links TRBV6-5 to TRBJ2-2; D tentatively fits TRBD1 or TRBD2 (6 bases each). V was trimmed by 6 bases and J by 4 bases, leaving 15 bases between them. Germline lookup yields CDR1 MNHEY and CDR2 SVGAGI. The CDR3 has 15 amino acids. Here the CDR3 reads CASSYLGGGTGELFF. CDR3 bases: TGTGCCAGCAGCTACCTAGGAGGGGGCACCGGGGAGCTGTTTTTT.

This sequence joins TRBV12-5 and TRBJ2-5; 10 bases agree with TRBD1. V shed 6 bases, J shed 5 bases, and the junction held 9 bases outside the gene matches. CDR1 LGHNT and CDR2 FRNRAP come from the germline V gene. The CDR3 is 15 residues long. The CDR3 sequence: CASGPLTGGTETQYF. The CDR3 region has the DNA TGTGCTAGTGGACCGCTGACAGGGGGCACGGAGACCCAGTACTTC.

This sequence joins TRBV30 and TRBJ2-7; unclear D gene. Germline V gives CDR1 GTSNPN, CDR2 SVGIG (reference sequence). The CDR3 length is 12 residues. V lost 0 bases, J lost 3 bases, and 6 bases lay in between. The CDR3 nucleotides read TGTGCCTGGAGTGTACTTGGCTACGAGCAGTACGTC. Its translation: CAWSVLGYEQYV.

The rearrangement joins TRBV5-1 to TRBJ2-1; 9 bases fit TRBD1. The germline V gene has CDR1 SGHRS and CDR2 YFSETQ. V dropped 4 bases and J dropped 3; count of bases not matched to a gene: 2. The CDR3 contains 14 residues. The CDR3: CASSKDRGYNEQFF. CDR3 nucleotide sequence: TGCGCCAGCAGCAAGGACAGGGGCTACAATGAGCAGTTCTTC.

The chain recombines TRBV10-3 with TRBJ2-7; 7 nucleotides agree with TRBD1. CDR1 is ENHRY, CDR2 SYGVKD, per germline. This CDR3 contains 13 residues. Trimming cost V 6 bases and J 0 bases; bases outside gene matches: 2. CDR3 loop: CAIRGDSSYEQYF. The CDR3 nucleotides are TGTGCCATCAGGGGGGACAGCTCCTACGAGCAGTACTTC.

In this sample, this clonotype turned up a few times. This sequence joins TRBV15 and TRBJ2-1; 10 bases align to TRBD2. The CDR3 is 15 residues long. CDR1 and CDR2 from the germline V gene are LNHNV and YYDKDF (reference sequence). The ends lost 3 bases at V and 7 bases at J; junction bases unmatched: 6. CDR3 nucleotides: TGTGCCACCAGCAGTGGTACTAGCGGGGTTAATGAGCAGTTCTTC. The encoded protein is CATSSGTSGVNEQFF.

The V and J genes are TRBV29-1 and TRBJ1-4, with TRBD1 as a possible D gene (6 bases). V lost 7 bases, J lost 7 bases, and 16 bases lay in between. The V gene's germline CDR1 is SQVTM and CDR2 ANQGSEA. The CDR3 runs 13 residues. CDR3 in amino acids: CSARGGPSEKLFF. The CDR3 bases are TGCAGCGCGAGGGGGGGTCCCTCTGAAAAACTGTTTTTT.

This clonotype was observed a single time. The CDR3 DNA is TGTGCCAGCAGTACCCGCGTGGTAGCGCTTAGCACAGATACGCAGTATTTT. Encoded protein: CASSTRVVALSTDTQYF. The gene calls are TRBV12-3 or TRBV12-4 and TRBJ2-3; a possible D gene is TRBD2 (5 bases). V was cut by 5 bases and J by 0 bases, with 18 bases left in between. There are 17 residues in the CDR3.

This clonotype was seen a few times. This chain uses TRBV15 with TRBJ2-7; D gene unclear. The CDR3 is 13 residues long. The germline V gene encodes CDR1 LNHNV and CDR2 YYDKDF (reference sequence). V was cut by 5 bases and J by 8 bases, with 16 bases left in between. The CDR3 spells CATSSQGRVKQYF. DNA of the CDR3: TGTGCCACCAGCTCCCAAGGACGGGTGAAGCAGTACTTC.

This clonotype appeared a few times. This chain uses TRBV30 with TRBJ1-2; 7 bases line up with TRBD1. This CDR3 has 14 amino acids. CDR1 GTSNPN and CDR2 SVGIG come from the germline V gene (reference sequence). The J segment lost 7 bases and the V segment lost 5 bases, leaving 13 bases of the junction unmatched. CDR3 sequence (DNA): TGTGCCTGGGTTCCTTCAGGGGGTAGCGGTGGCTACACCTTC. Translated: CAWVPSGGSGGYTF.